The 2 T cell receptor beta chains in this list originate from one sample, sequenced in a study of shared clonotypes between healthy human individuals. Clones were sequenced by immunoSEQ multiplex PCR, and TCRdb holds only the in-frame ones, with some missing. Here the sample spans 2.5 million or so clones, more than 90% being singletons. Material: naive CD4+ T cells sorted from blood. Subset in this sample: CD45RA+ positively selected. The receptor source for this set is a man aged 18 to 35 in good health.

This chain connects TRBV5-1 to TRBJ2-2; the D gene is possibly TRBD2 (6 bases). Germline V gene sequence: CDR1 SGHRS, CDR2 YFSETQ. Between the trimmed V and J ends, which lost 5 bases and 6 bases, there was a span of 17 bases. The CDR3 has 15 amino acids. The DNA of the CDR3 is TGCGCCAGCAGACCTTCCGGGGGTAGCCCCGGGGAGCTGTTTTTT. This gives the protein CASRPSGGSPGELFF.

The CDR3 nucleotides read TGCGCCAGCAGCTTGGTACCTTTACGGGGCTCAGGATCTGAAGCTTTCTTT. Residues: CASSLVPLRGSGSEAFF. The chain combines TRBV5-1 with TRBJ1-1; possibly TRBD1 for D (5 bases). Germline V gives CDR1 SGHRS, CDR2 YFSETQ. The ends were cut back, 0 bases at V and 6 bases at J, with 21 bases in the middle. The CDR3 has 17 residues.